This TCR beta chain was sequenced in a study of OX40 agonist ivuxolimab in advanced cancers. At the level of the study: At doses from 0.01 to 10 mg/kg, patients were given intravenous ivuxolimab every 2 weeks. Cohort: 80% to 90% men, mean age about 60, aged about 20 to 80. Study results and caveats: Clonal expansion from baseline to week 6 occurred in both CD4+ and CD8+ T cells.

TCRdb's table, derived via immunoSEQ multiplex PCR, lists solely in-frame clones and lacks some. The repertoire has roughly 41,000 clones, approximately 89% of them found once; the top ten carry approximately 13%. Looked up from germline, CDR1 is MNHEY and CDR2 is SMNVEV (reference sequence). The CDR3 loop spans 16 amino acids. V lost 3 bases, J lost 6 bases, and 21 bases lay in between. A note on this clone: The antigen is not known.

Autoimmune disease history or systemic immunosuppression excluded patients. Specimen: CD4+ or CD8+ T cells sorted from blood, collected in a trial of the OX40 agonist ivuxolimab. This clonotype was obtained from an adult with an advanced solid tumor such as melanoma, head and neck, liver or kidney cancer. V is TRBV27 and J is TRBJ2-7; possibly TRBD1 for D (6 bases). The CDR3 DNA is TGTGCCAGCAGTTTTGTGCCCCTGACAGGAAAAGCCGAGCAGTACTTC. Residues: CASSFVPLTGKAEQYF.